Below, 12 T cell receptor beta chains from the same sample are listed, as sequenced in a study of neurological immune-mediated disorders. TCRdb ran MiXCR on the 5' RACE reads and lists one entry per CDR3 protein. Of about 41,000 distinct CDR3 sequences in the sample, about 13% were seen once. Sequencing was done on a sample of PBMCs. The receptors originated from a female donor in good health.

This clonotype was picked up many times. The chain links TRBV9 to TRBJ2-2, with 11 bases fitting TRBD2. Trimming removed 4 bases from V and 4 bases from J; junction bases left unmatched: 3. Per germline, CDR1 SGDLS and CDR2 YYNGEE. The CDR3 spans 15 residues. The CDR3 DNA follows: TGTGCCAGCAGCCGGCTAGCGGGAGGCACCGGGGAGCTGTTTTTT. Its translation: CASSRLAGGTGELFF.

This clonotype was seen ten or more times. A read error may be the cause here, since a much bigger clone is one base away. V usage is TRBV12-3 or TRBV12-4 and J usage is TRBJ1-4; D not certain. The CDR3 is 17 amino acids. Trimming took 5 bases from V and 5 from J, leaving 21 bases between them. CDR3 in DNA: TGTGCCAGCAGTACCGGGCAATGCCTTAAGACGAATGAAAAACTGTTTTTT. Protein product: CASSTGQCLKTNEKLFF.

At least ten counts were recorded for this clonotype. The V gene is TRBV12-3 or TRBV12-4, the J gene TRBJ2-7; the match to TRBD1 covers 11 bases. J lost 3 bases, V lost 6 bases, and 4 bases had no gene match. This CDR3 has 14 amino acids. The CDR3, as DNA: TGTGCCAGCAGCATTGGGACAGGGGGCTACGAGCAGTACTTC. This gives the protein CASSIGTGGYEQYF.

The table lists this clonotype with many counts. This chain links TRBV20-1 with TRBJ1-4; D possibly corresponds to TRBD1 (5 bases). V lost 1 base and J lost 4, with 16 bases in between. This CDR3 region has 16 residues. The V gene's germline CDR1 is DFQATT and CDR2 SNEGSKA (reference sequence). The CDR3 DNA is TGCAGTGCTAGAGGAAAAGGGACCCCCAATAATGAAAAACTGTTTTTT. This sequence encodes CSARGKGTPNNEKLFF.

The chain recombines TRBV18 with TRBJ1-2, with D perhaps matching TRBD1 (6 bases). The CDR3 is 14 residues long. V lost 6 bases, J lost 6 bases, and 17 bases lay in between. Germline V lookup: CDR1 KGHSH, CDR2 LQKENI. CDR3 in DNA: TGTGCCAGCTCCCCAAGCACAGGGACCCATGGCTACACCTTC. This sequence encodes CASSPSTGTHGYTF.

This clonotype occurred many times. This chain joins TRBV6-5 and TRBJ2-3; D gene uncertain. The V gene lost 2 bases and the J gene lost 3 bases, with 6 bases spanning the gap. Germline loops: CDR1 MNHEY, CDR2 SVGAGI. The CDR3 has 13 amino acids. The CDR3 region is CASSYQATDTQYF. CDR3 sequence (DNA): TGTGCCAGCAGTTACCAGGCAACAGATACGCAGTATTTT.

Ten or more counts support this clonotype. The rearrangement joins TRBV7-2 to TRBJ2-5; 11 bases align to TRBD2. V was pared by 5 bases and J by 7 bases, with 9 bases of the junction left unmatched. The V gene's germline CDR1 is SGHTA and CDR2 FQGNSA. The CDR3 has 15 amino acids. The CDR3 coding sequence is TGTGCCAGCAGCCCGGATAGCGGGGGGGCAAGGACCCAGTACTTC. Protein sequence: CASSPDSGGARTQYF.

This clonotype appeared many times. The J gene is TRBJ2-7, the V gene TRBV10-3; D is ambiguous. V was clipped by 3 bases and J by 0 bases, with 9 bases between them. This CDR3 contains 14 residues. CDR1 is ENHRY, CDR2 SYGVKD, per germline. CDR3 protein: CAISDSRSSYEQYF. CDR3 in DNA: TGTGCCATCAGTGATTCGAGGTCCTCCTACGAGCAGTACTTC.

This clonotype was recorded many times. The chain couples TRBV5-1 to TRBJ1-1; D not certain. This CDR3 contains 13 residues. The germline V and J ends were trimmed by 2 bases and 5 bases, with 10 bases remaining between them. Germline V gene sequence: CDR1 SGHRS, CDR2 YFSETQ. Here the CDR3 DNA reads TGCGCCAGCAGCTTAGAGGGAACGACTGAAGCTTTCTTT. Amino acids: CASSLEGTTEAFF.

This clonotype has at least ten counts. The rearrangement links TRBV5-1 to TRBJ1-1; D gene ambiguous. CDR1 SGHRS and CDR2 YFSETQ come from the germline V gene. The CDR3 loop spans 15 amino acids. The germline V and J ends were trimmed by 0 bases and 5 bases, with 14 bases remaining between them. The CDR3 bases are TGCGCCAGCAGCTTGGTTGCAGGCCAAGAAACTGAAGCTTTCTTT. It encodes CASSLVAGQETEAFF.

This clonotype was observed many times. The V call is TRBV5-8, the J call TRBJ2-7, with 10 bases that match TRBD1. The trim removed 4 bases at V and 5 bases at J, leaving 9 bases unmatched. Germline CDR1 SGHTS, CDR2 YDEGEE. The length of the CDR3 is 15 residues. CDR3 nucleotide sequence: TGTGCCAGCAGCCACGGGACAGGGGTGTTGAACGAGCAGTACTTC. The encoded protein is CASSHGTGVLNEQYF.

In this sample, this clonotype turned up many times. This chain connects TRBV5-1 to TRBJ1-1; D possibly corresponds to TRBD1 (5 bases). The germline gives CDR1 SGHRS, CDR2 YFSETQ. The CDR3 length is 18 residues. V lost 5 bases and J 0 bases, leaving 23 bases between the germline ends. CDR3 sequence reads: CASSFAGPRRVMNTEAFF. The CDR3 coding sequence is TGCGCCAGCAGTTTCGCGGGACCCAGAAGAGTCATGAACACTGAAGCTTTCTTT.